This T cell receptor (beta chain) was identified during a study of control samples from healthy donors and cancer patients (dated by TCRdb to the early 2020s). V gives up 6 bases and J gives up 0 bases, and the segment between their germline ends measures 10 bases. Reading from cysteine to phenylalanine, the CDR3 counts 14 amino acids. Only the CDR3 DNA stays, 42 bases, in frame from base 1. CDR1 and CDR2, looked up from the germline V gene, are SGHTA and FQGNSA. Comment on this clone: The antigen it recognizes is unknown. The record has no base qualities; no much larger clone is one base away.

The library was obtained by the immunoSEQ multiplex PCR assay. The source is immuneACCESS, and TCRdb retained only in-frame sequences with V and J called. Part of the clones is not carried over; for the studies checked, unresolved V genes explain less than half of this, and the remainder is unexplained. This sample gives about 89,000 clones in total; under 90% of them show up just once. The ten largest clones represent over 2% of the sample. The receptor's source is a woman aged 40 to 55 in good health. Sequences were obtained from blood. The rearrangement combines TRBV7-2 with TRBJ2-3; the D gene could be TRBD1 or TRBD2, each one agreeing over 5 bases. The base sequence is TGTGCCAGCAGGGGAGCAGGGAGCACAGATACGCAGTATTTT. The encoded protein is CASRGAGSTDTQYF.